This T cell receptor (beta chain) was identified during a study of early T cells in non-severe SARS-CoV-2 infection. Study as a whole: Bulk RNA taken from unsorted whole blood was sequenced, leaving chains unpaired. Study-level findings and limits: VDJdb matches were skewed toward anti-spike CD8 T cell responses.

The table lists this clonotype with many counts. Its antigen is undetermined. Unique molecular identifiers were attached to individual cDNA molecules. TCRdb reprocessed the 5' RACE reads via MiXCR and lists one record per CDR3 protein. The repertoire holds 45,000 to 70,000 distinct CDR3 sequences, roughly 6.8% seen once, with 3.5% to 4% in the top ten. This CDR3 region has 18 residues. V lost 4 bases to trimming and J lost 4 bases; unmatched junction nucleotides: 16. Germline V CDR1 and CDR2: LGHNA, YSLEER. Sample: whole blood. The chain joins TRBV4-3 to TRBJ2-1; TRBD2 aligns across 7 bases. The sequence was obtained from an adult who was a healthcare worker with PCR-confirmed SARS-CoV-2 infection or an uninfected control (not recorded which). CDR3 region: CASSLRLSSVGGYNEQFF. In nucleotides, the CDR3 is TGCGCCAGCAGCCTGCGATTATCTAGCGTGGGGGGGTACAATGAGCAGTTCTTC.